The TCR beta chain described here comes from a study of graft-versus-host responses after intestinal transplantation. Study context: All recipients were transplanted with multivisceral, liver-intestinal, or isolated intestinal grafts. The whole recipient group had anti-thymocyte globulin induction followed by tacrolimus and steroids for about three years.

Looked up from germline, CDR1 is SGHAT and CDR2 is FQNNGV. V was clipped by 2 bases and J by 0 bases, with 11 bases between them. The CDR3 has 15 residues. Overall study findings and caveats: Some GvH clones were seen earlier in gut or blood, suggesting intestinal origin.

To note about this clone: Its antigen is as yet unknown.

The repertoire was sequenced with immunoSEQ multiplex PCR; TCRdb's copy has only in-frame clones and lacks some. The repertoire holds around 120,000 clones, with 80% to 95% as singletons. The receptor was derived from a human donor who received an intestinal transplant. Sequences were derived from unstimulated CD4+ T cells sorted from spleen or lymph node cells, sampled before intestinal transplant. The chain employs TRBV11-2 and TRBJ2-7; the D gene is possibly TRBD1 (5 bases). The CDR3 is CASSLYTGLSYEQYF. The CDR3 DNA is TGTGCCAGCAGCTTATATACAGGCCTCTCCTACGAGCAGTACTTC.